This T cell receptor beta chain comes out of a study of T-cell reconstitution after alpha-beta-depleted transplantation in children (dated by TCRdb to 2016 to 2017). Context from the whole study: Using TCR repertoire profiling, the study followed T-cell immune reconstitution in a quantitative way in children after TCRalphabeta/CD19-depleted allogeneic hematopoietic cell transplantation. On the study overall, not on this receptor specifically: In some patients, the high TCRbeta diversity seen at day 60 was put down to recipient T cells and intrathymic progenitors that had survived conditioning. Over subsequent months, a decline in hyperexpanded clone frequencies was noted, and after one year, T-cell counts and TCRbeta diversity were mostly ascribed to newly produced T cells. The apparently early recovery of alphabetaT-cell counts about two months after transplant reportedly depended on only several hundred rapidly expanded clones that came from non-depleted graft cells.

Inclusive of the bounding cysteine and phenylalanine, the CDR3 is 16 residues long. Just CDR3 DNA is preserved here, 48 bases in frame from base 1. This clonotype was counted at least ten times. No antigen is known for it. Base qualities are missing; no much larger clone stands one base away. The treatment or condition tag for this specimen amounts to: allogeneic hematopoietic cell transplantation with graft depleted of TCRalphabeta T cells and CD19 B cells. TCRalphabeta/CD19-depleted allogeneic hematopoietic cell grafts were given to the transplant recipients, all of whom were children. Library preparation used PCR. TCRdb records Illumina HiSeq 2500 as the sequencer. Molecular barcoding was employed in the preparation of TCR libraries, with unique molecular identifiers being used to normalize TCRbeta repertoire quantification. The public reads were quality trimmed at Q25 with fastp and then assembled into clones with MiXCR by TCRdb, keeping productive beta chains. Rows with a matching CDR3 protein are joined into one entry that keeps the most common DNA and genes. The sample table shows about 97,000 distinct CDR3 sequences, and 7.5% to 9% are seen once. The ten largest make up less than 20% of the sample.

This sequence uses TRBV12-1 and TRBJ2-1; TRBD1, as called in the table, went unchecked against the DNA. TRBV12-1 is designated a pseudogene. This clonotype was sampled from a boy aged 2 to 9 with acute lymphoblastic leukemia, due to receive a stem cell transplant. Sequencing was performed on PBMCs, taken before TCRalphabeta/CD19-depleted stem cell transplant. The DNA reads as follows: TGTGCCAGCAGCCGTCTATGGGCAGGGGGTAGGAATGAGCAGTTCTTC. This translates into CASSRLWAGGRNEQFF.